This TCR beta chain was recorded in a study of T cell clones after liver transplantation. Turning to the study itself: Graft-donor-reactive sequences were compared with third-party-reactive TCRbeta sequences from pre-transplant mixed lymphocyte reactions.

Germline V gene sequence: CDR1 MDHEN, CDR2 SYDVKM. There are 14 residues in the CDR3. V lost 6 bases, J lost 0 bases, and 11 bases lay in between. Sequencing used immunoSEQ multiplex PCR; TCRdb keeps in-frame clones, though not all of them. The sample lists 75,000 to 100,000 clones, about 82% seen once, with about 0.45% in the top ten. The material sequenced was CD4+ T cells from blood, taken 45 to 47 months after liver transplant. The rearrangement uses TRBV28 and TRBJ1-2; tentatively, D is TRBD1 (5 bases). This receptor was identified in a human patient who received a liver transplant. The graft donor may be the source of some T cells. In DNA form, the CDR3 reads TGTGCCAGCAGGTGGGACGGAACTAACTATGGCTACACCTTC. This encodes CASRWDGTNYGYTF.